Sequencing of this TCR beta chain was carried out in a study of T cells expressing NK-cell markers. Looking at the study overall: In the group of eight sequenced donors, seven were HCMV-seropositive and one was seronegative.

On this clonotype: Its antigen is unknown.

Study-wide findings and caveats: A range of about 1.0-7.0% of CD8+ T cells consisted of dominant NKG2C+ clonotypes in more than five donors. Similarly, these clonotypes led the CD3+CD56-NKG2C+ fraction as well in several donors.

The CDR3 contains 13 residues. Germline V gives CDR1 LNHDA, CDR2 SQIVND (reference sequence). In generating TCR beta cDNA, 5'RACE template switching with UMIs was used. TCRdb re-called the 5' RACE reads; every CDR3 protein appears as one record, without DNA. The table for this sample gives 550,000 to 600,000 distinct CDR3 sequences. The genes are TRBV19 and TRBJ2-1; TCRdb picks TRBD1, but there is no DNA to check that call. Material: blood T cells: a sorted CD56 or NKG2C T cell subset, CD4+ or CD8+ T cells, or bulk PBMC T cells (not recorded which). The receptor was derived from a man aged 18 to 30 in good health. The CDR3 reads CASSTGTSNEQFF.